A single sample gave rise to the 32 T cell receptor beta chains below, sequenced in a study of blood T cell repertoires in COVID-19. Generated by immunoSEQ multiplex PCR, the TCRdb table keeps only in-frame clones and is missing some. Among 50,000 to 70,000 clones listed, about 87% were seen once. Sequenced material: peripheral blood. The receptors were sampled from a man in his 60s with active or convalescent COVID-19.

The rearrangement uses TRBV6-5 and TRBJ2-7; 7 nucleotides align to TRBD1. V was clipped by 6 bases and J by 2 bases; unmatched bases: 4. The CDR3 has 13 amino acids. CDR1 and CDR2 from the germline V gene are MNHEY and SVGAGI. CDR3 nucleotide sequence: TGTGCCAGCAGGGATACAGGGGCCTACGAGCAGTACTTC. This encodes CASRDTGAYEQYF.

The rearrangement joins TRBV11-2 to TRBJ2-3; maybe TRBD2 (5 bases). The CDR3 has 13 residues. Trimming shortened V by 1 base and J by 7 bases, and 9 bases separated the two germline ends. CDR1 and CDR2 from the germline V gene are SGHAT and FQNNGV. CDR3 sequence reads: CASSLAGLYTQYF. Written as DNA, the CDR3 is TGTGCCAGCAGCTTAGCGGGGTTGTATACGCAGTATTTT.

J is TRBJ2-1 and V is TRBV9; possible D gene TRBD1, 6 bases. With 0 bases removed from V and 6 bases from J, the gap between germline ends came to 7 bases. CDR3 length: 13 residues. Germline CDR1 SGDLS, CDR2 YYNGEE. CDR3 sequence: CASSVGGGNEQFF. CDR3 bases: TGTGCCAGCAGCGTAGGAGGGGGCAATGAGCAGTTCTTC.

The rearrangement joins TRBV18 to TRBJ1-1, with unresolved D. Trimming left V 6 bases short and J 0 bases short, with 14 bases between. CDR1 and CDR2 from the germline V gene are KGHSH and LQKENI. This CDR3 is 15 amino acids long. In DNA, the CDR3 is TGTGCCAGCTCTCAAGAGTCCCAGGTGAACACTGAAGCTTTCTTT. This gives the protein CASSQESQVNTEAFF.

The chain combines TRBV2 with TRBJ1-2; the match to TRBD1 covers 9 bases. CDR3 length: 15 residues. Germline V CDR1 and CDR2: SNHLY, FYNNEI. V lost 3 bases, J lost 4 bases, and 6 bases stayed unmatched. Here the CDR3 reads CASSEGGTGTYGYTF. Here the CDR3 DNA reads TGTGCCAGCAGTGAGGGAGGGACAGGGACCTATGGCTACACCTTC.

The rearrangement joins TRBV5-1 to TRBJ2-1, with D possibly TRBD2 on 6 matching bases. V shed 0 bases and J shed 6 bases, with 13 bases lying between them. Looked up from germline, CDR1 is SGHRS and CDR2 is YFSETQ. The CDR3 length is 15 residues. CDR3 DNA: TGCGCCAGCAGCTTGGCCACTACTAGCAGCAATGAGCAGTTCTTC. It specifies CASSLATTSSNEQFF.

This rearrangement joins TRBV30 to TRBJ2-3; D is ambiguous. The germline V gene has CDR1 GTSNPN and CDR2 SVGIG (reference sequence). The CDR3 is 13 amino acids. V dropped 1 base and J dropped 3 bases, with 8 bases sitting between them. DNA for the CDR3: TGTGCCTGGAGTGCGAAAGCTACAGATACGCAGTATTTT. Protein sequence: CAWSAKATDTQYF.

This clone came up many times. V usage is TRBV15 and J usage is TRBJ2-7; TRBD2 matches at 8 bases. Germline V lookup: CDR1 LNHNV, CDR2 YYDKDF (reference sequence). The CDR3 has 14 amino acids. The V segment lost 6 bases and the J segment 6 bases; nucleotides outside the gene matches: 10. The CDR3, as DNA: TGTGCCACCAGTCCAGCGGGGGCTTTCTTCGAGCAGTACTTC. Its translation is CATSPAGAFFEQYF.

The chain carries TRBV5-1 and TRBJ2-5, with D possibly being TRBD2 (6 bases). Germline CDR1 reads SGHRS; CDR2 reads YFSETQ. Trimming left V 6 bases short and J 4 bases short, with 16 bases between. This CDR3 has 14 residues. The CDR3 here is CASTPGVSGETQYF. Here the CDR3 DNA reads TGCGCCAGCACCCCGGGAGTTAGCGGAGAGACCCAGTACTTC.

The chain has TRBV29-1 and TRBJ2-3; 7 nucleotides match TRBD2. Germline CDR1 reads SQVTM; CDR2 reads ANQGSEA. Germline trimming cut 4 bases from V and 1 base from J; bases unmatched to any gene: 5. The CDR3 has 14 residues. CDR3 DNA: TGCAGCGTTGTCGCGGGAGCTGGCACAGATACGCAGTATTTT. As protein: CSVVAGAGTDTQYF.

The chain employs TRBV7-9 and TRBJ2-4, with 8 bases lining up with TRBD1. Germline lookup yields CDR1 SEHNR and CDR2 FQNEAQ (reference sequence). Unmatched junction bases numbered 10, after V lost 5 bases and J lost 7 bases. CDR3 length: 15 amino acids. The CDR3 sequence is CASSEKPDRENIQYF. DNA for the CDR3: TGTGCCAGCAGCGAAAAGCCGGACAGGGAGAACATTCAGTACTTC.

This clone was counted a single time. The chain carries TRBV5-6 and TRBJ2-7, with a possible D match to TRBD2 (6 bases). CDR1 and CDR2 from the germline V gene are SGHDT and YYEEEE. Trimming removed 4 bases from V and 5 bases from J, with 25 bases in between. This CDR3 region has 17 residues. The CDR3 DNA reads as TGTGCCAGCAGCCATAGCATAGGGCTAGCGAGAGGGGACGAGCAGTACTTC. As protein: CASSHSIGLARGDEQYF.

The V and J genes are TRBV11-3 and TRBJ2-1, with 10 bases identical to TRBD2. Germline V gives CDR1 SGHNT, CDR2 YENEEA. Losses at the gene ends were 3 bases for V and 4 bases for J; bases not matched to a gene: 9. This CDR3 spans 17 amino acids. The DNA for the CDR3 is TGTGCCAGCAGCTTTGAGGCCGGGACTAGCGCTTACAATGAGCAGTTCTTC. Translated: CASSFEAGTSAYNEQFF.

This chain links TRBV7-9 with TRBJ2-1, with D tentatively TRBD2 (5 bases). V dropped 2 bases and J dropped 0 bases, with 8 bases sitting between them. The germline V gene encodes CDR1 SEHNR and CDR2 FQNEAQ (reference sequence). The CDR3 covers 15 residues. Written as DNA, the CDR3 is TGTGCCAGCAGCTTAAGAGGGTCCTCCTACAATGAGCAGTTCTTC. Translating gives CASSLRGSSYNEQFF.

The chain links TRBV7-9 to TRBJ2-7; D is perhaps TRBD1 (5 bases). Germline CDR1 and CDR2: SEHNR and FQNEAQ (reference sequence). The germline V and J ends were trimmed by 3 bases and 1 base, with 13 bases remaining between them. The CDR3 covers 15 residues. Here the CDR3 reads CASSFHQGGSYEQYF. In nucleotides, the CDR3 is TGTGCCAGCAGCTTTCATCAGGGCGGTTCCTACGAGCAGTACTTC.

The V call is TRBV5-4, the J call TRBJ2-3; TRBD2 matches 10 bases. V shed 2 bases, J shed 1 base, and the junction held 1 base outside the gene matches. Germline CDR1 is SGHNT and CDR2 is YYREEE (reference sequence). The length of the CDR3 is 15 residues. As DNA, the CDR3 is TGTGCCAGCAGCTTTAGCGGGGGGCGCACAGATACGCAGTATTTT. Protein: CASSFSGGRTDTQYF.

The chain is built from TRBV7-9 and TRBJ2-5; TRBD2 matches 11 bases. V lost 5 bases and J lost 5; bases outside the gene matches: 7. Germline CDR1 and CDR2: SEHNR and FQNEAQ (reference sequence). The CDR3 consists of 15 residues. The CDR3 bases are TGTGCCAGCAGCACACTAGCGGGGGCAAGGGAGACCCAGTACTTC. Translated, it gives CASSTLAGARETQYF. The whole variable domain, remainder taken from reference TRBV7-9 and TRBJ2-5, is DTGVSQNPRHKITKRGQNVTFRCDPISEHNRLYWYRQTLGQGPEFLTYFQNEAQLEKSRLLSDRFSAERPKGSFSTLEIQRTEQGDSAMYLCASSTLAGARETQYFGPGTRLLVL.

The gene calls are TRBV6-6 and TRBJ2-2; 9 bases match TRBD2. Unmatched junction bases numbered 8, after V lost 6 bases and J lost 6 bases. CDR1 is MNHNY, CDR2 SVGAGI, per germline (reference sequence). This CDR3 has 15 residues. CDR3 loop: CASSIAGAGPGELFF. The CDR3 DNA is TGTGCCAGCAGCATAGCGGGGGCAGGGCCCGGGGAGCTGTTTTTT.

This chain links TRBV5-1 with TRBJ1-1; 8 nucleotides agree with TRBD1. Trimming took 4 bases from V and 4 from J; bases not matched to a gene: 3. CDR1 and CDR2 (germline): SGHRS, YFSETQ. The CDR3 consists of 13 residues. The CDR3 region is CASSTGGTTEAFF. The DNA of the CDR3 is TGCGCCAGCAGCACAGGGGGTACCACTGAAGCTTTCTTT. The entire variable domain, with the rest obtained from reference TRBV5-1 and TRBJ1-1, is as follows: KAGVTQTPRYLIKTRGQQVTLSCSPISGHRSVSWYQQTPGQGLQFLFEYFSETQRNKGNFPGRFSGRQFSNSRSEMNVSTLELGDSALYLCASSTGGTTEAFFGQGTRLTVV.

The genes are TRBV18 and TRBJ1-3, with unresolved D. There are 13 residues in the CDR3. Germline CDR1 and CDR2: KGHSH and LQKENI. The V and J ends lost 2 bases and 4 bases respectively, with 6 bases between them. The CDR3 spells CASSPSGGNTIYF. CDR3 nucleotide sequence: TGTGCCAGCTCACCATCCGGGGGAAACACCATATATTTT.

The V call is TRBV24-1, the J call TRBJ2-1, with 8 bases identical to TRBD1. Trimming at V came to 5 bases and at J to 2 bases, leaving 7 bases not matched to a gene. CDR1 is KGHDR and CDR2 is SFDVKD in the germline V gene. The CDR3 totals 16 residues. DNA of the CDR3: TGTGCCACCAGTGGAAGTGGACAGGGACCCTACAATGAGCAGTTCTTC. Translating it yields CATSGSGQGPYNEQFF.

The chain carries TRBV6-1 and TRBJ1-3; 7 bases align to TRBD1. The CDR3 is made up of 16 amino acids. Germline V gene lookup returns CDR1 MNHNS and CDR2 SASEGT. Trimming cost V 3 bases and J 0 bases; bases outside gene matches: 5. Written as DNA, the CDR3 is TGTGCCAGCAGTGACAGGGGGGAACTCTCTGGAAACACCATATATTTT. The encoded protein is CASSDRGELSGNTIYF.

This rearrangement joins TRBV6-2 or TRBV6-3 to TRBJ2-1; 8 bases fit TRBD2. From germline, CDR1 is MNHEY and CDR2 SVGEGT. This CDR3 is built from 15 residues. The V and J ends lost 5 bases and 9 bases, in that order; junction bases with no gene match: 12. In DNA form, the CDR3 reads TGTGCCAGCAGTCCCCGAGGCGGGGGGTTAAGTGAGCAGTTCTTC. Translating it yields CASSPRGGGLSEQFF.

The chain links TRBV15 to TRBJ2-7; D remains ambiguous. Germline V gene sequence: CDR1 LNHNV, CDR2 YYDKDF (reference sequence). The CDR3 is 13 residues long. Trimming stripped 0 bases from V and 4 bases from J, with 7 bases between. This CDR3 reads CATSRDIKYEQYF. DNA of the CDR3: TGTGCCACCAGCAGAGATATTAAATACGAGCAGTACTTC.

This clone turned up a few times. The chain links TRBV27 to TRBJ2-7, with D perhaps matching TRBD1 (5 bases). There are 13 residues in the CDR3. Germline assignment: CDR1 MNHEY and CDR2 SMNVEV (reference sequence). Trimming took off 4 bases at V and 2 bases at J, with 9 bases between the two ends. The CDR3, as DNA: TGTGCCAGCAGTTACAGGATTACCTACGAGCAGTACTTC. It encodes CASSYRITYEQYF.

The V gene is TRBV6-5, the J gene TRBJ1-3, with D uncertain. Germline lookup yields CDR1 MNHEY and CDR2 SVGAGI. V lost 6 bases and J 0 bases, leaving 12 bases between the germline ends. The CDR3 totals 15 residues. The CDR3 loop is CASSRDLSSGNTIYF. The CDR3 DNA sequence: TGTGCCAGCAGCCGGGATCTGAGCTCTGGAAACACCATATATTTT.

The chain has TRBV6-5 and TRBJ1-4; D is perhaps TRBD1 (6 bases). Per the germline V gene, CDR1 is MNHEY and CDR2 is SVGAGI. The CDR3 runs to 13 residues. Trimming left V 11 bases short and J 2 bases short, with 12 bases between. CDR3 nucleotide sequence: TGTGCCGCAGGGGCCCGGACTAATGAAAAACTGTTTTTT. Protein sequence: CAAGARTNEKLFF.

The chain recombines TRBV7-9 with TRBJ2-7, with D possibly matching TRBD1 (6 bases). Trimming cost V 6 bases and J 7 bases, with 25 bases left between them. The CDR3 contains 16 residues. CDR1 is SEHNR and CDR2 is FQNEAQ in the germline V gene (reference sequence). The CDR3 is CASRSTKGGQREEQYF. CDR3 sequence (DNA): TGTGCCAGCAGGTCCACCAAGGGCGGACAGCGAGAAGAGCAGTACTTC.

V is TRBV6-5 and J is TRBJ2-2, with 11 bases that match TRBD2. CDR1 MNHEY and CDR2 SVGAGI come from the germline V gene. J gave up 3 bases and V 7 bases, and 4 bases lay outside the gene matches. The length of the CDR3 is 15 residues. CDR3 region: CASTLAGADTGELFF. CDR3 nucleotide sequence: TGTGCCAGCACACTAGCGGGGGCTGACACCGGGGAGCTGTTTTTT.

The rearrangement uses TRBV10-1 and TRBJ2-5; 8 nucleotides match TRBD2. Germline values: CDR1 WNHNN, CDR2 SYGVQD (reference sequence). CDR3 length equals 16 residues. The V gene end was trimmed by 0 bases and the J gene end by 2 bases; junction bases not matched to a gene: 5. In DNA form, the CDR3 reads TGCGCCAGCAGTGAGTCGACCACTAGCGGACAAGAGACCCAGTACTTC. Residues: CASSESTTSGQETQYF.

The V gene is TRBV7-8, the J gene TRBJ1-1; 8 bases align to TRBD1. Germline V gives CDR1 SGHVS, CDR2 FQNEAQ. The CDR3 extends over 17 amino acids. Trimming removed 4 bases from V and 0 bases from J; junction bases left unmatched: 10. The CDR3 sequence: CASSSPRTGPMNTEAFF. The CDR3 DNA reads TGTGCCAGCAGCTCACCCAGGACAGGGCCCATGAACACTGAAGCTTTCTTT.

The chain uses TRBV6-5 and TRBJ1-5, with D perhaps TRBD1 (6 bases). This CDR3 contains 13 residues. Trimming took 7 bases from V and 6 from J, leaving 13 bases between them. CDR1 is MNHEY, CDR2 SVGAGI, per germline. CDR3 sequence reads: CASNPTGTQPQHF. DNA of the CDR3: TGTGCCAGCAACCCGACAGGTACTCAGCCCCAGCATTTT.